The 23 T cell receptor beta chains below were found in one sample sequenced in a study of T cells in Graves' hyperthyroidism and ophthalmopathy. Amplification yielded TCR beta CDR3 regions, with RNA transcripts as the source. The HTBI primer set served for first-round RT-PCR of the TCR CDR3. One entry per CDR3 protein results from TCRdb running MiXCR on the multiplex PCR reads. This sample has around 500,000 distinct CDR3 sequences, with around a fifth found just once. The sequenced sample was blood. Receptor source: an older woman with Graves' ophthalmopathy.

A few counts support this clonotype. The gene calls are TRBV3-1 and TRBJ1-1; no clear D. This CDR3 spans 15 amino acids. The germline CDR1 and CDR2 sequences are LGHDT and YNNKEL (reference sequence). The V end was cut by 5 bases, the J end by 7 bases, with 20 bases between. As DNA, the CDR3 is TGTGCCAGCAGCGCAGACGGAGATCCACGGAGTGAAGCTTTCTTT. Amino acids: CASSADGDPRSEAFF.

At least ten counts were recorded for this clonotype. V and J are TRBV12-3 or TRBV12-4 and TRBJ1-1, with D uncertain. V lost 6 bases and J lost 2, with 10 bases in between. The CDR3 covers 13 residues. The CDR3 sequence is CASRPLSNTEAFF. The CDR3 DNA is TGTGCCAGCAGACCCTTGAGTAACACTGAAGCTTTCTTT.

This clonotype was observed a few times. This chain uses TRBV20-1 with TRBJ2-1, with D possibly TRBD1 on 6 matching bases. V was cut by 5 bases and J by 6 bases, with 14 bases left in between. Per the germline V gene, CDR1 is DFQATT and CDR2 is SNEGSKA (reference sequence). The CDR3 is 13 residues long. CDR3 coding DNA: TGCAGTGCTCCCTTTACAGGGACCAATGAGCAGTTCTTC. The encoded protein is CSAPFTGTNEQFF.

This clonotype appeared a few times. In DNA, the CDR3 is TGTGCCATCAGTGATGGCGGGGCCTACAATGAGCAGTTCTTC. This sequence encodes CAISDGGAYNEQFF. The rearrangement uses TRBV10-3 and TRBJ2-1; a weak D match, TRBD2 (6 bases). Trimming cost V 3 bases and J 2 bases, with 8 bases left between them. The CDR3 has 14 residues. Germline CDR1 and CDR2: ENHRY and SYGVKD.

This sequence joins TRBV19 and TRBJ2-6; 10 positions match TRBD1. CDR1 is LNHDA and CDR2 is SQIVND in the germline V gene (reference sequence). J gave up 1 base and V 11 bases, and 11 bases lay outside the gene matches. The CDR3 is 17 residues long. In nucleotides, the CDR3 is TGTGCCGGGTCACCGGGACAGGGGAAATCTGGGGCCAACGTCCTGACTTTC. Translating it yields CAGSPGQGKSGANVLTF.

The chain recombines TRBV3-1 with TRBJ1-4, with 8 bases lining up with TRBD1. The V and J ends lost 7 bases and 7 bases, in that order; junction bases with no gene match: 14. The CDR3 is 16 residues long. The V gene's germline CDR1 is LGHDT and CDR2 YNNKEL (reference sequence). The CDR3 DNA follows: TGTGCCAGCACCCCCGGACAGGGCCGTGGGGGTGAAAAACTGTTTTTT. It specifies CASTPGQGRGGEKLFF.

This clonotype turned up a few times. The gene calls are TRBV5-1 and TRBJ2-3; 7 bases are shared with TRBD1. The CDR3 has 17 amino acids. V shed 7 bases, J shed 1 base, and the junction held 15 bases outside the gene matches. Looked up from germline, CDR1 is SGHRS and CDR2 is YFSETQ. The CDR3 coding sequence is TGCGCCAGCGTCCGGGGCGACAGGGAGAGGCGCACAGATACGCAGTATTTT. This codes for CASVRGDRERRTDTQYF.

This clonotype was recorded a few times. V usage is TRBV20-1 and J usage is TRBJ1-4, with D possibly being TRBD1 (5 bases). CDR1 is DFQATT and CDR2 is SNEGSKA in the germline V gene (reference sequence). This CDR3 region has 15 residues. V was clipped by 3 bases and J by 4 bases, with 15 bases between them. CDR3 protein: CSASTRDGHNEKLFF. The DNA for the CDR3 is TGCAGTGCTAGTACCCGGGACGGTCATAATGAAAAACTGTTTTTT.

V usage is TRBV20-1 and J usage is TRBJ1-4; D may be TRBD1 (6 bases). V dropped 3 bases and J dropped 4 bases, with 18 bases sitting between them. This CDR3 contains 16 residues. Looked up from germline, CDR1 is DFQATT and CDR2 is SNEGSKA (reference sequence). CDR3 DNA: TGCAGTGCTAGTCGGGCTCCCGGAGGGGGTAATGAAAAACTGTTTTTT. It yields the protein CSASRAPGGGNEKLFF.

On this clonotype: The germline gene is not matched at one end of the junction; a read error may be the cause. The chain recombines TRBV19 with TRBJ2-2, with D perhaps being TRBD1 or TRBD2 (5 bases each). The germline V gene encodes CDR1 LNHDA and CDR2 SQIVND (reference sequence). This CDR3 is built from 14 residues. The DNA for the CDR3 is TGTGCCAGTAGTTTCGGGGTGGACACCGAGGAGCTGTTTTTT. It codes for CASSFGVDTEELFF.

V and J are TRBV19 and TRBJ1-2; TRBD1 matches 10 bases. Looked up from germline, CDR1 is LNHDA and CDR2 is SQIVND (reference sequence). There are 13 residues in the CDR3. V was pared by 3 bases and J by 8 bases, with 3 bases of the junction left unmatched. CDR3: CASSMRDRGGYTF. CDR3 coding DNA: TGTGCCAGTAGTATGCGGGACAGGGGAGGCTACACCTTC.

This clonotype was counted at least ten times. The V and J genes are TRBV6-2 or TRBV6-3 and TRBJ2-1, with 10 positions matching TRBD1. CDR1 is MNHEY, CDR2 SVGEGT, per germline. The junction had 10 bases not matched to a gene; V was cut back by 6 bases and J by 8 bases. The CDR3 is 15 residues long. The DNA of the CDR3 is TGTGCCAGCAGGACAGGGGGCGGCCCCCAGCATGAGCAGTTCTTC. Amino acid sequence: CASRTGGGPQHEQFF.

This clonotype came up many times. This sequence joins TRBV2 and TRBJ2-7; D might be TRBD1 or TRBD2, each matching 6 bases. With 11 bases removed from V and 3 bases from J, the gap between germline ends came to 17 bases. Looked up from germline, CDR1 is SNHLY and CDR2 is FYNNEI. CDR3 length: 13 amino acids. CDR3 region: CAAGDSRFYEQYF. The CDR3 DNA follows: TGTGCCGCAGGGGACTCAAGGTTCTACGAGCAGTACTTC. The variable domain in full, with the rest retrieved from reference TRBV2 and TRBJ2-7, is EPEVTQTPSHQVTQMGQEVILRCVPISNHLYFYWYRQILGQKVEFLVSFYNNEISEKSEIFDDQFSVERPDGSNFTLKIRSTKLEDSAMYFCAAGDSRFYEQYFGPGTRLTVT.

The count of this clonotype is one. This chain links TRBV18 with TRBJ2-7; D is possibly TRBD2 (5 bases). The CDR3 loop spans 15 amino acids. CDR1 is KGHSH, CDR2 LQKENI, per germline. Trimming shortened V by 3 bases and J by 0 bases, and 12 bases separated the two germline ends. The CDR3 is CASSPERISSYEQYF. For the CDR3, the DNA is TGTGCCAGCTCACCCGAGCGGATTAGCTCCTACGAGCAGTACTTC.

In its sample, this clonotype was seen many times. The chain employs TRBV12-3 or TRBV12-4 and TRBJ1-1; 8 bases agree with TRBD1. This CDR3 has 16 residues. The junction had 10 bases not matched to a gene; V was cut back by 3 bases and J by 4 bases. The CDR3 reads CASSLTGVLSGTEAFF. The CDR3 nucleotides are TGTGCCAGCAGTTTGACAGGGGTATTGTCGGGCACTGAAGCTTTCTTT.

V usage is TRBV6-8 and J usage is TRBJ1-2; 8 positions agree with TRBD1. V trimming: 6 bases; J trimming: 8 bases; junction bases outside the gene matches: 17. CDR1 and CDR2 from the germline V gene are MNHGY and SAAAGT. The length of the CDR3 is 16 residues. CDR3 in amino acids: CASSRTAGGRSEGYTF. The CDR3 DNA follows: TGTGCCAGCAGCCGCACTGCAGGGGGCCGTTCAGAAGGCTACACCTTC.

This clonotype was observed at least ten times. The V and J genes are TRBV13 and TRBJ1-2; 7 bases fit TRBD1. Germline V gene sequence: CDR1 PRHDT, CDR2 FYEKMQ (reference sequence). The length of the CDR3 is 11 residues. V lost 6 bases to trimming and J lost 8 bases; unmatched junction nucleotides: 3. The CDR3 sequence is CASRTGKGYTF. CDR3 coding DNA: TGTGCCAGCAGGACAGGGAAAGGCTACACCTTC.

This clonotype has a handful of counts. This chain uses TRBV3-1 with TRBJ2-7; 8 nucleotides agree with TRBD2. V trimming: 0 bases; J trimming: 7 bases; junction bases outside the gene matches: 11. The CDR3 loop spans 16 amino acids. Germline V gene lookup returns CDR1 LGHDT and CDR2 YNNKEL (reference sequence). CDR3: CASSQDRTGGWGEQYF. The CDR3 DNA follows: TGTGCCAGCAGCCAAGATAGAACGGGAGGGTGGGGGGAGCAGTACTTC.

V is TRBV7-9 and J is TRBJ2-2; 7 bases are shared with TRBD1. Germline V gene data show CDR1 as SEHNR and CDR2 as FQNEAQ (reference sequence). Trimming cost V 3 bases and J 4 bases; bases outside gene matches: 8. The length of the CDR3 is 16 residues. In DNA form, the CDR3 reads TGTGCCAGCAGCTTGGCAGGGGGAGTTCGCACCGGGGAGCTGTTTTTT. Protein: CASSLAGGVRTGELFF. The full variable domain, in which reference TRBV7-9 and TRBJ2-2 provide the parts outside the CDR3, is DTGVSQNPRHKITKRGQNVTFRCDPISEHNRLYWYRQTLGQGPEFLTYFQNEAQLEKSRLLSDRFSAERPKGSFSTLEIQRTEQGDSAMYLCASSLAGGVRTGELFFGEGSRLTVL.

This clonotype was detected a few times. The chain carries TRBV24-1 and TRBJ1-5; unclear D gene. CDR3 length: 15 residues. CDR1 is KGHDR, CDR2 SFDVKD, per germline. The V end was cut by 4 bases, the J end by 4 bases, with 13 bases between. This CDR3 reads CATSDSPDPNQPQHF. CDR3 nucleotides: TGTGCCACCAGTGACTCCCCGGACCCGAATCAGCCCCAGCATTTT.

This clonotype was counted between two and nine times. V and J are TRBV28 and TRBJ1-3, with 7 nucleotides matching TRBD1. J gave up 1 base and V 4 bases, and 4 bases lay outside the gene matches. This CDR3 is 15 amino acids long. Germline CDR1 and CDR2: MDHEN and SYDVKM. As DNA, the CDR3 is TGTGCCAGCAGTTCAGGGGGTGTATCTGGAAACACCATATATTTT. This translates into CASSSGGVSGNTIYF.

Here the CDR3 reads CSARDRINQPQHF. The CDR3 coding sequence is TGCAGTGCTCGGGACAGGATCAATCAGCCCCAGCATTTT. This chain joins TRBV20-1 and TRBJ1-5, with 8 bases aligning to TRBD1. Unmatched junction bases numbered 3, after V lost 5 bases and J lost 3 bases. CDR1 is DFQATT, CDR2 SNEGSKA, per germline (reference sequence). The CDR3 consists of 13 residues.

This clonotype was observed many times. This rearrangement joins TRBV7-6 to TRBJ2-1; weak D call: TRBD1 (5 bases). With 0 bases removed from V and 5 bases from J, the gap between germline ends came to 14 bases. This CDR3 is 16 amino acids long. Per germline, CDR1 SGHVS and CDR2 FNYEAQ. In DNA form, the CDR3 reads TGTGCCAGCAGCTTAGCATACACTGGGGCACACAATGAGCAGTTCTTC. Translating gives CASSLAYTGAHNEQFF. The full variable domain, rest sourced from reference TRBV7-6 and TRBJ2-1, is GAGVSQSPRYKVTKRGQDVALRCDPISGHVSLYWYRQALGQGPEFLTYFNYEAQQDKSGLPNDRFSAERPEGSISTLTIQRTEQRDSAMYRCASSLAYTGAHNEQFFGPGTRLTVL.